The text below deals with one TCR beta chain. This clone was detected a few times. The antigen it binds to is not known. One base away there is no much larger clone; base qualities are not given. The data belong to a study of blood T cell repertoires in COVID-19 (dated by TCRdb to about 2020). In the study overall: Samples from collaborators originated in the United States, Italy and Spain and spanned both the acute and convalescent phases of COVID-19. The prospective study material was composed of cDNA or gDNA derived from T cells, B-cell-depleted T cells, or PBMCs. Subjects who had been exposed to COVID-19, were actively infected with it, or had recovered from it provided the deeply sampled blood TCRbeta repertoires that made up the dataset. The repertoires were released in a freely available public database intended as a resource for research on the immune response to SARS-CoV-2. Samples were obtained from the ongoing ImmuneRACE study (first 160 participants) and from approximately 1,200 subjects provided by 6 global collaborators. Sample metadata almost always included a de-identified subject ID, COVID-19 status, age in years and sex. HLA class I and class II types, where available, came from metadata supplied by the sample provider rather than from assay-based typing. On the study overall, not on this receptor specifically: Clinical and demographic metadata were provided uncurated, with the amount varying by source and participant.

Counted from cysteine to phenylalanine, this CDR3 has 13 amino acids. The entry retains the CDR3 DNA only, 39 bases that are in frame from base 1. V is clipped by 2 bases and J by 2 bases, and the sequence between their germline boundaries is 6 bases long. CDR1 is given as SGHRS and CDR2 as YFSETQ, both from the germline V gene. TCRbeta CDR3 regions were amplified from genomic DNA by means of the immunoSEQ Assay, a bias-controlled multiplex PCR. The authors' pipeline ran thus. Within the assay, amplification of reference gene primers was used to estimate how many nucleated cells each sample contained. To quantify the absolute abundance of each unique TCRbeta CDR3 rearrangement, sequence reads were collapsed and filtered. Productive Simpson clonality was computed per sample as the square root of Simpson's diversity index over productive rearrangements. TCRdb's version of the immuneACCESS table is confined to in-frame rearrangements and falls short of the full clone set. An unresolved V gene accounts for under half of the shortfall where checked; the remainder is of unknown origin. V, J and clone size reflect that table, while D and trimming were determined from the DNA. Counted in this sample were about 210,000 clones; roughly 84% of them appeared once. Together, the top ten hold about 9% of the sample.

Whole blood was collected in K2EDTA tubes by collaborating institutions according to the institutions' own protocols. For TCRbeta analysis, collaborators shipped samples in one of three forms: frozen whole blood, isolated PBMCs, or DNA extracted from either of those sample types. The sample comprised peripheral blood. The chain is assembled from TRBV5-1 and TRBJ2-3; confidence is insufficient to name the D gene. The sequence derives from a man in his forties or fifties with active or convalescent COVID-19. The bases read TGCGCCAGCAGCTTTCAGTCCACAGATACGCAGTATTTT. This is translated as CASSFQSTDTQYF.